This is a list of T cell receptor beta chains from one sample in a study of blood T cell repertoires in COVID-19. Assay: immunoSEQ multiplex PCR; the TCRdb copy retains only in-frame clones and omits some. The repertoire holds about 220,000 clones, with approximately 82% as singletons. Sequencing used PBMCs or T cells enriched from blood (not recorded which). The receptor source for this set is a man aged 40-49 years who had recovered from COVID-19. Both conserved end residues are part of each CDR3. A D gene is named only where the DNA matches it firmly. Expanded clones get a size class; other rows say once, few or many, or leave the size out.

D: TRBD1
V: TRBV29-1
J: TRBJ1-2
size: NA
CDR3: CSAGQDGYTF
DNA: TGCAGCGCCGGACAGGATGGCTACACCTTC

D: TRBD1
V: TRBV19
J: TRBJ2-7
size: NA
CDR3: CASSPGQGGYEQYF
DNA: TGTGCCAGTAGTCCCGGACAGGGGGGCTACGAGCAGTACTTC

D: NA
V: TRBV2
J: TRBJ2-7
size: NA
CDR3: CASRRQGGLYEQYF
DNA: TGTGCCAGCAGGCGGCAGGGGGGCCTATACGAGCAGTACTTC

D: TRBD1
V: TRBV13
J: TRBJ2-7
size: few
CDR3: CASSLDREDEQYF
DNA: TGTGCCAGCAGCCTAGACAGGGAAGACGAGCAGTACTTC

D: TRBD1
V: TRBV7-6
J: TRBJ1-4
size: NA
CDR3: CASSFGTGTGGEKLFF
DNA: TGTGCCAGCAGCTTTGGCACCGGGACAGGGGGTGAAAAACTGTTTTTT

D: NA
V: TRBV5-1
J: TRBJ2-7
size: NA
CDR3: CASSLEGPGYEQYF
DNA: TGCGCCAGCAGCTTGGAGGGCCCGGGGTACGAGCAGTACTTC

D: NA
V: TRBV21-1
J: TRBJ2-7
size: NA
CDR3: CASSKAERDRGYEQYF
DNA: TGTGCCAGCAGCAAAGCCGAGAGGGACAGGGGATACGAGCAGTACTTC

D: TRBD2
V: TRBV7-2
J: TRBJ2-3
size: NA
CDR3: CASSLAGAGGGTDTQYF
DNA: TGTGCCAGCAGCTTAGCCGGAGCTGGGGGGGGGACAGATACGCAGTATTTT

D: NA
V: TRBV7-3
J: TRBJ1-2
size: NA
CDR3: CASSPSTEYYGYTF
DNA: TGTGCCAGCAGCCCGTCGACAGAGTACTATGGCTACACCTTC

D: NA
V: TRBV5-8
J: TRBJ2-3
size: NA
CDR3: CASSLAIRGNTDTQYF
DNA: TGTGCCAGCAGCTTGGCGATTCGGGGGAACACAGATACGCAGTATTTT

D: NA
V: TRBV5-6
J: TRBJ1-1
size: NA
CDR3: CASSYHGQSFF
DNA: TGTGCCAGCAGTTATCATGGACAGTCTTTCTTT

D: NA
V: TRBV2
J: TRBJ1-5
size: NA
CDR3: CASRGAVGQPQHF
DNA: TGTGCCAGCAGGGGGGCGGTTGGACAGCCCCAGCATTTT

D: TRBD2
V: TRBV5-1
J: TRBJ2-1
size: NA
CDR3: CASSLTSGYDNEQFF
DNA: TGCGCCAGCAGTCTGACTAGCGGGTATGACAATGAGCAGTTCTTC

D: TRBD2
V: TRBV28
J: TRBJ2-7
size: NA
CDR3: CASSLMGRAGGRYEQYF
DNA: TGTGCCAGCAGTTTAATGGGTAGAGCGGGAGGGAGGTACGAGCAGTACTTC

D: NA
V: TRBV28
J: TRBJ2-2
size: NA
CDR3: CASRTEANTGELFF
DNA: TGTGCCAGCAGAACGGAGGCGAACACCGGGGAGCTGTTTTTT

D: TRBD2
V: TRBV5-1
J: TRBJ2-5
size: once
CDR3: CASRPGTSGYQETQYF
DNA: TGCGCCAGCAGACCCGGGACTAGCGGGTATCAAGAGACCCAGTACTTC

D: TRBD2
V: TRBV28
J: TRBJ2-3
size: NA
CDR3: CASSLDLAGGTDTQYF
DNA: TGTGCCAGCAGTTTAGATCTAGCGGGGGGCACAGATACGCAGTATTTT